The 25 T cell receptor beta chains below all came from one sample that was sequenced in a study of CD8+CD57+ T cells in acquired aplastic anemia. Genomic DNA, serving as template, underwent TCR beta VDJ and CDR3 profiling. Each CDR3 protein is one row after TCRdb ran MiXCR on the reads. The table has roughly 130,000 distinct CDR3 sequences, 40% to 60% seen once. The sample was sorted CD4+, CD8+, or CD8+CD57+ T cells (not recorded which) from PBMCs. The receptors come from a human donor in good health, serving as a control.

The table lists this clonotype with many counts. This chain connects TRBV12-3 or TRBV12-4 to TRBJ2-7; TRBD2 might be the D (5 bases). CDR3 size: 14 residues. The germline V and J ends were trimmed by 4 bases and 5 bases, with 15 bases remaining between them. The CDR3 spells CASSSHGEGDEQYF. The CDR3 bases are TGTGCCAGCAGTTCCCATGGAGAGGGCGACGAGCAGTACTTC.

The rearrangement links TRBV19 to TRBJ1-6; D not certain. The CDR3 has 15 residues. Trimming shortened V by 2 bases and J by 0 bases, and 5 bases separated the two germline ends. Germline V gene lookup returns CDR1 LNHDA and CDR2 SQIVND (reference sequence). The CDR3 protein is CASSISSSYNSPLHF. The CDR3 DNA follows: TGTGCCAGTAGTATATCTAGCTCCTATAATTCACCCCTCCACTTT.

In its sample, this clonotype was seen many times. CDR3 residues: CAISESGQTQETQYF. The CDR3 DNA reads TGTGCCATCAGTGAGTCGGGACAGACGCAAGAGACCCAGTACTTC. V usage is TRBV10-3 and J usage is TRBJ2-5, with 7 bases aligning to TRBD1. The J segment lost 2 bases and the V segment lost 0 bases, leaving 3 bases of the junction unmatched. Germline CDR1 reads ENHRY; CDR2 reads SYGVKD. The CDR3 is 15 amino acids.

This clonotype was detected only a few times. This chain connects TRBV7-8 to TRBJ2-5, with D perhaps assigned TRBD1 or TRBD2 (6 bases each). Trimming left V 0 bases short and J 4 bases short, with 12 bases between. Per the germline V gene, CDR1 is SGHVS and CDR2 is FQNEAQ. This CDR3 is 15 amino acids long. CDR3 nucleotide sequence: TGTGCCAGCAGCTTAGCCGGGGGCGGGTTAGAGACCCAGTACTTC. It is translated as CASSLAGGGLETQYF.

In this sample, this clonotype turned up many times. V and J are TRBV7-9 and TRBJ1-1, with 9 bases that match TRBD1. The germline V gene encodes CDR1 SEHNR and CDR2 FQNEAQ (reference sequence). The V segment lost 5 bases and the J segment 4 bases; nucleotides outside the gene matches: 8. The CDR3 is 15 residues long. Here the CDR3 DNA reads TGTGCCAGCAGCCCCCGTAGACAGGGGGGCACTGAAGCTTTCTTT. Translated, it gives CASSPRRQGGTEAFF.

The V and J genes are TRBV9 and TRBJ2-1, with 12 bases aligning to TRBD2. CDR1 and CDR2 from the germline V gene are SGDLS and YYNGEE. The CDR3 has 16 amino acids. V gave up 3 bases and J gave up 2 bases; unmatched junction bases: 3. The CDR3 coding sequence is TGTGCCAGCAGCGCTAGCGGGGGGGACGCCTACAATGAGCAGTTCTTC. Amino acids: CASSASGGDAYNEQFF.

This clonotype was picked up one time. CDR3 nucleotide sequence: TGTGCCAGCAGCCACGGGGACGGTCCCTACGAGCAGTACTTC. Translated, it gives CASSHGDGPYEQYF. The V gene is TRBV7-9, the J gene TRBJ2-7; possibly TRBD1 or TRBD2 for D (5 bases each). V was cut by 5 bases and J by 2 bases, with 13 bases left in between. This CDR3 spans 14 amino acids. From germline, CDR1 is SEHNR and CDR2 FQNEAQ (reference sequence).

This clonotype was picked up many times. This chain links TRBV7-6 with TRBJ2-5; 14 bases fit TRBD2. Germline CDR1 and CDR2: SGHVS and FNYEAQ. Losses at the gene ends were 2 bases for V and 0 bases for J; bases not matched to a gene: 11. This CDR3 comprises 20 residues. The CDR3 loop reads CASSLIPGLAGAQYQETQYF. The CDR3 bases are TGTGCCAGCAGCTTAATTCCGGGACTAGCGGGGGCCCAGTACCAAGAGACCCAGTACTTC.

A few counts support this clonotype. The V gene is TRBV25-1, the J gene TRBJ2-5; 15 bases map to TRBD2. CDR3 length equals 16 residues. V dropped 6 bases and J dropped 3; count of bases not matched to a gene: 5. Per the germline V gene, CDR1 is MGHDK and CDR2 is SYGVNS. This chain's CDR3 is CASSLGLAGGEETQYF. CDR3 DNA sequence: TGTGCCAGCAGCTTAGGACTAGCGGGGGGGGAAGAGACCCAGTACTTC.

This clonotype occurred many times. The chain carries TRBV12-3 or TRBV12-4 and TRBJ1-3; D is unclear. The CDR3 contains 14 residues. V dropped 3 bases and J dropped 1 base, with 7 bases sitting between them. CDR3 region: CASSFPTSGNTIYF. Here the CDR3 DNA reads TGTGCCAGCAGTTTCCCGACATCTGGAAACACCATATATTTT.

This clonotype was recorded at least ten times. The rearrangement uses TRBV7-9 and TRBJ2-2; no firm D call. The CDR3 has 12 amino acids. V was cut by 4 bases and J by 5 bases, with 5 bases left in between. The germline V gene has CDR1 SEHNR and CDR2 FQNEAQ (reference sequence). CDR3 nucleotide sequence: TGTGCCAGCAGCTCTAGTACCGGGGAGCTGTTTTTT. Translated: CASSSSTGELFF.

This clonotype showed up just a few times. V and J are TRBV30 and TRBJ2-6, with a tentative D call TRBD1 (6 bases). Between the trimmed V and J ends, which lost 1 base and 0 bases, there was a span of 16 bases. This CDR3 has 18 amino acids. CDR1 and CDR2 (germline): GTSNPN, SVGIG (reference sequence). The CDR3: CAWSGTAAPSSGANVLTF. Here the CDR3 DNA reads TGTGCCTGGAGTGGGACAGCTGCCCCTAGCTCTGGGGCCAACGTCCTGACTTTC. The whole variable domain, filled in from reference TRBV30 and TRBJ2-6, reads SQTIHQWPATLVQPVGSPLSLECTVEGTSNPNLYWYRQAAGRGLQLLFYSVGIGQISSEVPQNLSASRPQDRQFILSSKKLLLSDSGFYLCAWSGTAAPSSGANVLTFGAGSRLTVL.

This clonotype was seen ten or more times. V usage is TRBV29-1 and J usage is TRBJ2-7, with no clear D. CDR3 length: 11 residues. V dropped 4 bases and J dropped 3 bases, with 7 bases sitting between them. Germline values: CDR1 SQVTM, CDR2 ANQGSEA. The CDR3 DNA reads TGCAGCGTTGGATCTTACTACGAGCAGTACTTC. Its protein is CSVGSYYEQYF.

Ten or more counts support this clonotype. The chain joins TRBV6-1 to TRBJ1-3; TRBD1 aligns across 7 bases. The V gene's germline CDR1 is MNHNS and CDR2 SASEGT. Trimming cost V 4 bases and J 0 bases; bases outside gene matches: 0. CDR3 length equals 14 residues. Here the CDR3 DNA reads TGTGCCAGCAGTGGACAGGGCTCTGGAAACACCATATATTTT. It encodes CASSGQGSGNTIYF.

This clonotype was seen a single time. The chain uses TRBV18 and TRBJ1-2; possibly TRBD1 for D (5 bases). Trimming shortened V by 3 bases and J by 8 bases, and 16 bases separated the two germline ends. Germline V CDR1 and CDR2: KGHSH, LQKENI. This CDR3 comprises 14 residues. In DNA form, the CDR3 reads TGTGCCAGCTCACCTAACCGGGACTCGGTAGGCTACACCTTC. Translation gives CASSPNRDSVGYTF. The full variable domain, completed using reference TRBV18 and TRBJ1-2, is NAGVMQNPRHLVRRRGQEARLRCSPMKGHSHVYWYRQLPEEGLKFMVYLQKENIIDESGMPKERFSAEFPKEGPSILRIQQVVRGDSAAYFCASSPNRDSVGYTFGSGTRLTVV.

The gene calls are TRBV24-1 and TRBJ2-5; TRBD1 or TRBD2 may be the D gene (5 bases each). This CDR3 is 15 amino acids long. V was trimmed by 3 bases and J by 2 bases, leaving 12 bases between them. CDR1 KGHDR and CDR2 SFDVKD come from the germline V gene. The CDR3 DNA reads as TGTGCCACCAGTGATGGGACGGTAGATCAAGAGACCCAGTACTTC. Translating it yields CATSDGTVDQETQYF.

Comments on this clonotype: Just one base apart from a much larger clone, this may be a read error. J is TRBJ1-1 and V is TRBV11-2; 7 bases agree with TRBD1. Germline V gives CDR1 SGHAT, CDR2 FQNNGV. CDR3 length: 19 residues. The DNA for the CDR3 is TGTGCCAGCAGCTTAGGTAAAGGCAGGGGGACCTACATGAACACTGGAGCTTTCTTT. Its translation is CASSLGKGRGTYMNTGAFF. Supplemented by reference TRBV11-2 and TRBJ1-1, the full variable domain reads EAGVAQSPRYKIIEKRQSVAFWCNPISGHATLYWYQQILGQGPKLLIQFQNNGVVDDSQLPKDRFSAERLKGVDSTLKIQPAKLEDSAVYLCASSLGKGRGTYMNTGAFFGQGTRLTVV.

There are a few counts of this clonotype. The chain is built from TRBV19 and TRBJ1-5; 9 positions match TRBD1. The CDR3 totals 15 residues. Germline V gene sequence: CDR1 LNHDA, CDR2 SQIVND (reference sequence). V shed 3 bases and J 6 bases; nucleotides not matched to a gene: 6. CDR3: CASSIGTGSGQPQHF. CDR3 nucleotide sequence: TGTGCCAGTAGTATCGGGACAGGGTCGGGTCAGCCCCAGCATTTT.

There are a few counts of this clonotype. The V call is TRBV20-1, the J call TRBJ2-3; 12 positions match TRBD2. The V gene's germline CDR1 is DFQATT and CDR2 SNEGSKA (reference sequence). The CDR3 consists of 19 residues. CDR3 sequence reads: CSSRGMTSGGRPSTDTQYF. CDR3 nucleotides: TGCAGCTCCAGGGGAATGACTAGCGGGGGACGACCTAGCACAGATACGCAGTATTTT.

This clonotype was counted between two and nine times. The chain employs TRBV19 and TRBJ2-7, with TRBD1 identical over 9 bases. CDR3 length: 13 amino acids. The V gene's germline CDR1 is LNHDA and CDR2 SQIVND (reference sequence). J was trimmed by 6 bases and V by 4 bases; bases with no gene match: 4. The CDR3 reads CASSTDRGAEQYF. DNA of the CDR3: TGTGCCAGTAGTACGGACAGGGGAGCCGAGCAGTACTTC.

This clonotype was seen once. A single base separates this from a much larger clone, so it may be a read error. The chain has TRBV5-5 and TRBJ2-5, with TRBD2 identical over 9 bases. Per germline, CDR1 SGHKS and CDR2 YYEKEE (reference sequence). The CDR3 runs 17 residues. J lost 7 bases, V lost 0 bases, and 13 bases had no gene match. The CDR3 loop reads CASSLGFTAGGPGTQYF. Here the CDR3 DNA reads TGTGCCAGCAGCTTGGGATTCACGGCGGGGGGGCCCGGGACCCAGTACTTC.

V and J are TRBV10-3 and TRBJ2-7; TRBD2 matches 7 bases. J gave up 1 base and V 2 bases, and 8 bases lay outside the gene matches. The CDR3 runs 16 residues. CDR1 ENHRY and CDR2 SYGVKD come from the germline V gene. The CDR3 bases are TGTGCCATCAGTGAGATAGCGGGCCCGGGGTCCTACGAGCAGTACTTC. Its protein is CAISEIAGPGSYEQYF.

This clonotype was detected many times. A much more abundant neighbour one base away suggests this may be a read error. The V and J genes are TRBV20-1 and TRBJ2-1, with a weak D call TRBD2 (6 bases). The CDR3 consists of 13 residues. Germline CDR1 is DFQATT and CDR2 is SNEGSKA (reference sequence). With 5 bases removed from V and 3 bases from J, the gap between germline ends came to 11 bases. The CDR3 region is CSAGPAGYNEQFF. Here the CDR3 DNA reads TGCAGTGCTGGGCCAGCGGGCTACAATGAGCAGTTCTTC.

This clonotype has only a few counts. One junction end disagrees with the germline gene, perhaps due to a read error. The chain carries TRBV29-1 and TRBJ2-7; 11 bases match TRBD1. CDR1 and CDR2 (germline): SQVTM, ANQGSEA. CDR3 length: 12 amino acids. This chain's CDR3 is CSVQAGTGGRDF. The CDR3 bases are TGCAGCGTCCAGGCCGGGACAGGGGGGAGAGACTTC.

This clonotype occurred many times. V is TRBV6-5 and J is TRBJ1-3; a possible D gene is TRBD1 (5 bases). CDR3 length: 15 residues. From germline, CDR1 is MNHEY and CDR2 SVGAGI. Trimming removed 0 bases at V and 4 bases at J, with 10 bases between. The CDR3 here is CASSYSDKGGNTIYF. CDR3 in DNA: TGTGCCAGCAGTTACTCGGACAAAGGGGGAAACACCATATATTTT.